This T cell receptor (beta chain) was captured in a study of regulatory T cells in long-lasting Graves disease. Time point denoted: newly diagnosed GD, antithyroid drugs for less than 3 months. RNA from PBMCs was the source of the TCR library. This CDR3 region has 16 residues. V shed 6 bases, J shed 1 base, and the junction held 4 bases outside the gene matches. Germline V gives CDR1 MNHEY, CDR2 SMNVEV (reference sequence). Assembly of TCR beta libraries relied on iRepertoire HTBI primers together with Arm-PCR of CDR3 regions. Using its own MiXCR run on the multiplex PCR reads, TCRdb lists one record per CDR3 protein. The sample shows 540,000 or so distinct CDR3 sequences, about 13% of them seen only once. These sequences were also reported in another study, on T cells in Graves' hyperthyroidism and ophthalmopathy.

The sample was peripheral blood mononuclear cells (PBMCs), taken at new diagnosis, from a patient treated with antithyroid drugs. The chain couples TRBV27 to TRBJ2-2, with TRBD2 matching over 11 bases. This receptor was identified in a young man with Graves disease. CDR3 residues: CASRTGLAGNTGELFF. The DNA of the CDR3 is TGTGCCAGCAGGACTGGACTAGCGGGGAACACCGGGGAGCTGTTTTTT.